These 7 T cell receptor beta chains were sequenced from one sample in a study of T cell repertoires in cytomegalovirus infection. TCRdb fed the reads into MiXCR, producing one record per CDR3 protein. The sample has approximately 990,000 distinct CDR3 sequences, around 32% seen once; the top ten hold more than 12%. These receptors have no known antigen. Sequences were derived from cultured CD8+ T cells from PBMCs, sampled from culture after CMV antigen stimulation. These receptors were collected from a human donor in good health (CMV status not recorded). Some clones in this sample may be carry-over from other donors' samples.

This clonotype was seen a handful of times. This chain connects TRBV7-9 to TRBJ2-7; D may be TRBD1 (6 bases). The germline V gene encodes CDR1 SEHNR and CDR2 FQNEAQ (reference sequence). V gave up 0 bases and J gave up 1 base, with 13 bases separating them. The CDR3 totals 16 residues. CDR3 protein: CASSLAPGEPSYEQYF. CDR3 coding DNA: TGTGCCAGCAGCTTAGCCCCAGGGGAGCCTTCCTACGAGCAGTACTTC. The full variable domain, with the rest looked up from reference TRBV7-9 and TRBJ2-7, is DTGVSQNPRHKITKRGQNVTFRCDPISEHNRLYWYRQTLGQGPEFLTYFQNEAQLEKSRLLSDRFSAERPKGSFSTLEIQRTEQGDSAMYLCASSLAPGEPSYEQYFGPGTRLTVT.

The V gene is TRBV27, the J gene TRBJ2-3, with TRBD2 identical over 10 bases. The CDR3 spans 14 residues. The V gene's germline CDR1 is MNHEY and CDR2 SMNVEV (reference sequence). V trimming: 8 bases; J trimming: 0 bases; junction bases outside the gene matches: 2. DNA for the CDR3: TGTGCCAGCCTAGCGGGGGCTAGCACAGATACGCAGTATTTT. This codes for CASLAGASTDTQYF.

A note on this clonotype: It may be a read error: a sequence one base away is much more abundant. This chain uses TRBV7-2 with TRBJ2-5; 7 bases fit TRBD1. Germline CDR1 and CDR2: SGHTA and FQGNSA. The CDR3 has 14 residues. V shed 10 bases, J shed 3 bases, and the junction held 11 bases outside the gene matches. CDR3 nucleotides: TGTGCCAACAGACCGGGACAGCGAAAAGAGACCCAGTACTTC. Protein sequence: CANRPGQRKETQYF.

The V gene is TRBV6-6, the J gene TRBJ1-1; D is unresolved. The CDR3 loop spans 13 amino acids. Trimming cost V 3 bases and J 1 base, with 6 bases left between them. Germline CDR1 is MNHNY and CDR2 is SVGAGI (reference sequence). The CDR3 nucleotides read TGTGCCAGCAGTTATCACACGAACACTGAAGCTTTCTTT. It encodes CASSYHTNTEAFF.

This clonotype was detected a few times. This chain joins TRBV24-1 and TRBJ2-7; D may be TRBD1 or TRBD2 (5 bases each). The germline gives CDR1 KGHDR, CDR2 SFDVKD. Trimming stripped 5 bases from V and 3 bases from J, with 10 bases between. The CDR3 contains 13 residues. The CDR3 spells CATSASGLYEQYF. CDR3 nucleotides: TGTGCCACCAGTGCGTCGGGGCTCTACGAGCAGTACTTC.

This chain joins TRBV2 and TRBJ2-7, with D possibly matching TRBD1 (6 bases). Deletions cut 8 bases from V and 0 bases from J, with 23 bases between. The CDR3 spans 17 residues. Germline CDR1 is SNHLY and CDR2 is FYNNEI. The DNA of the CDR3 is TGTGCCAGCTTACCCGTCAAAGGGACATCTAGCTCCTACGAGCAGTACTTC. Amino acids: CASLPVKGTSSSYEQYF.

This rearrangement joins TRBV6-8 to TRBJ2-3, with D unclear. V lost 1 base to trimming and J lost 0 bases, with 8 bases between them. CDR3 size: 15 residues. Germline loops: CDR1 MNHGY, CDR2 SAAAGT. The CDR3: CASSYLVPSTDTQYF. CDR3 nucleotide sequence: TGTGCCAGCAGTTACTTGGTTCCTAGCACAGATACGCAGTATTTT.